Sequencing of this T cell receptor beta chain was carried out in a study of shared clonotypes between healthy human individuals. General study results and limits: Rarefaction curves obtained for sorted subsets showed sequencing incomplete despite large depth. The naive CD4 repertoires of several donors were compared, and approximately 5.3% of clonotypes were shared.

A note on this clone: Its antigen is currently unknown.

Assay: immunoSEQ multiplex PCR; the TCRdb copy retains only in-frame clones and omits some. The repertoire holds about 1.9 million clones, with about 94% as singletons. CDR3 length equals 13 residues. The germline CDR1 and CDR2 sequences are SGHRS and YFSETQ. Trimming removed 7 bases at V and 4 bases at J, with 13 bases between. The naive CD8 subset, CD45RO-negative cells positively selected for CCR7, excluded terminally differentiated effector memory CD45RA+ cells. Only Caucasian adults living in Nashville, Tennessee made up the donor group. The sequence was collected from a man younger than 35 in good health. Some clones in this sample may be carry-over from other donors' samples. The sequencing input was naive CD8+ T cells from PBMCs. This sequence joins TRBV5-1 and TRBJ2-3; D is unclear. CDR3 region: CASRSRLADTQYF. The CDR3 DNA reads as TGCGCCAGCCGTTCACGTTTGGCAGATACGCAGTATTTT.